This T cell receptor beta chain appears in the sequencing data of a study of blood T cell repertoires in COVID-19. Sequencing was performed with immunoSEQ multiplex PCR; in TCRdb, only in-frame clones are kept and a portion is missing. The sample shows tens of thousands of clones, approximately 79% of them seen only once. V lost 5 bases and J lost 2, with 13 bases in between. Germline V gene data show CDR1 as SNHLY and CDR2 as FYNNEI. CDR3 length equals 14 residues. The chain carries TRBV2 and TRBJ2-7, with a possible D match to TRBD1 (5 bases). Sequences were obtained from peripheral blood. This TCR derives from a man between 65 and 85 years old with COVID-19, enrolled during active disease. The CDR3 spells CASSPSTVTYEQYF. CDR3 sequence (DNA): TGTGCCAGCAGTCCCTCGACAGTAACCTACGAGCAGTACTTC.